This T cell receptor (beta chain) was sequenced during a study of T cells in Graves' hyperthyroidism and ophthalmopathy. This clonotype was counted at least ten times. The CDR3 is 14 residues long. Trimming took 7 bases from V and 5 from J; bases not matched to a gene: 10. What was amplified from RNA transcripts were TCR beta CDR3 regions. First-round RT-PCR targeting the TCR CDR3 was performed with the HTBI primer set. TCRdb itself ran the multiplex PCR reads through MiXCR, one entry per CDR3 protein. Of 250,000 to 300,000 distinct CDR3 sequences in the sample, roughly 14% were seen once. The PBMCs were sourced from fresh peripheral blood (about 10 ml).

Sequencing input: blood. This clonotype was sampled from a woman aged 40 to 55 with Graves' hyperthyroidism that later progressed to Graves' ophthalmopathy. This sequence joins TRBV12-3 or TRBV12-4 and TRBJ2-7; 8 nucleotides agree with TRBD2. Written as DNA, the CDR3 is TGTGCCAGCACCGTCAACGGGAGGGCTAACGAGCAGTACTTC. It is translated as CASTVNGRANEQYF.